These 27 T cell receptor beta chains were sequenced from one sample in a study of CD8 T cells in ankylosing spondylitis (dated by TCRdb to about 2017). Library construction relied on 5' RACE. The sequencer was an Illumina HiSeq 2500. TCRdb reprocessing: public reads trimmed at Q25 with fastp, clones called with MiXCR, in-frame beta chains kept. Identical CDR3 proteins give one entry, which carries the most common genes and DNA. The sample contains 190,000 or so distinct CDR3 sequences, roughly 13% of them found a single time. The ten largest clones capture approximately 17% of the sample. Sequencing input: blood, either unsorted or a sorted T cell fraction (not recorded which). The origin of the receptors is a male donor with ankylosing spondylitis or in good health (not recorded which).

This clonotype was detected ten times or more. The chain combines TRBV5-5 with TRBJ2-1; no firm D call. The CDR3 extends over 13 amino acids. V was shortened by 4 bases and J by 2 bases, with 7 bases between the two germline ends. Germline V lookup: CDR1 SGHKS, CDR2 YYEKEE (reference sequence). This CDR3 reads CASSTPPYNEQFF. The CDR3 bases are TGTGCCAGCAGCACCCCCCCCTACAATGAGCAGTTCTTC. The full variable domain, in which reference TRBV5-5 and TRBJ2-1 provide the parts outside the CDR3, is DAGVTQSPTHLIKTRGQQVTLRCSPISGHKSVSWYQQVLGQGPQFIFQYYEKEERGRGNFPDRFSARQFPNYSSELNVNALLLGDSALYLCASSTPPYNEQFFGPGTRLTVL.

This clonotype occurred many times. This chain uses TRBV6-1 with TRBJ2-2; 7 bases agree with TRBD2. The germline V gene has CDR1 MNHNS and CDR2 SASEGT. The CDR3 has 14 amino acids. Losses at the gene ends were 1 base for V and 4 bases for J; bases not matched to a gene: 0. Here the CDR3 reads CASSEGTSTGELFF. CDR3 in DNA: TGTGCCAGCAGTGAAGGGACTAGCACCGGGGAGCTGTTTTTT.

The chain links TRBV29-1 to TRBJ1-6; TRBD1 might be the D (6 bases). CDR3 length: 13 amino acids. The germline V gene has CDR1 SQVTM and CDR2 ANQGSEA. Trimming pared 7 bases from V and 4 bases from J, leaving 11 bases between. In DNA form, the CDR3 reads TGCAGCGCCGCGGACAGTTATAATTCACCCCTCCACTTT. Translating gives CSAADSYNSPLHF.

The CDR3 region is CASSVGKQNYGYTF. The DNA for the CDR3 is TGTGCCAGCAGTGTAGGTAAACAGAACTATGGCTACACCTTC. The rearrangement uses TRBV2 and TRBJ1-2; no definite D call. Trimming cost V 4 bases and J 2 bases, with 11 bases left between them. The CDR3 is made up of 14 amino acids. The germline V gene has CDR1 SNHLY and CDR2 FYNNEI.

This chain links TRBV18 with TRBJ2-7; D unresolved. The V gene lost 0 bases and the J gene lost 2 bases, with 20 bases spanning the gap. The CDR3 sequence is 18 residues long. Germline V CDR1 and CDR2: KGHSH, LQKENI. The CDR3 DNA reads TGTGCCAGCTCACCACCGGGAAGGCGGATCTCGAGACCCTACGAGCAGTACTTC. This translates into CASSPPGRRISRPYEQYF.

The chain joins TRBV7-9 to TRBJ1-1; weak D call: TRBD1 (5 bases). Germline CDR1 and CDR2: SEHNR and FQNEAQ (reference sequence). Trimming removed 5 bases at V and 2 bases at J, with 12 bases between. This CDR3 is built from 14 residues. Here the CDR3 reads CASSLQVANTEAFF. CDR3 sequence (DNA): TGTGCCAGCAGCCTACAGGTAGCAAACACTGAAGCTTTCTTT.

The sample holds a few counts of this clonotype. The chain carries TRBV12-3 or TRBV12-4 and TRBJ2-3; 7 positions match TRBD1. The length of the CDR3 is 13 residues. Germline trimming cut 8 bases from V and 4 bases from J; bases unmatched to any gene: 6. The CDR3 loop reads CASGNRGADTQYF. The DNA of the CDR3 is TGTGCCAGCGGTAACAGGGGCGCAGATACGCAGTATTTT.

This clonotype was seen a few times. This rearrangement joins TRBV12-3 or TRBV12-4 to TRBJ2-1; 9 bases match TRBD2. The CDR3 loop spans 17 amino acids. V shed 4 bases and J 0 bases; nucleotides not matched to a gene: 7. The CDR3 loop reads CASSSPRSGSSYNEQFF. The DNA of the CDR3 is TGTGCCAGCAGTTCCCCCCGTAGCGGGAGCTCCTACAATGAGCAGTTCTTC.

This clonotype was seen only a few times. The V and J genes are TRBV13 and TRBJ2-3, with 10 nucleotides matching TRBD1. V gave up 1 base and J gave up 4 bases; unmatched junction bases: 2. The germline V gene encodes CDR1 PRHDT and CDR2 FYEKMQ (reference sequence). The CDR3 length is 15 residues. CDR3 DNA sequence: TGTGCCAGCAGCTTAGAAGGGACAGGGGCAGATACGCAGTATTTT. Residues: CASSLEGTGADTQYF.

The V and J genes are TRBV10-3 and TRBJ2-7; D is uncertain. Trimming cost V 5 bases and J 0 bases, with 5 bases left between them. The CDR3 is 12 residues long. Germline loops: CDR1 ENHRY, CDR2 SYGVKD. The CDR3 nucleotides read TGTGCCATCAGTCCGAGCTCCTACGAGCAGTACTTC. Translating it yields CAISPSSYEQYF.

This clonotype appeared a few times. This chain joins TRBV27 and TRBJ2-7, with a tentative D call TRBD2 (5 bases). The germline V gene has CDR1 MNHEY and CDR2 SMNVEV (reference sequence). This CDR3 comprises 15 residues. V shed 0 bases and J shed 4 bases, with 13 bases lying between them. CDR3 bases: TGTGCCAGCAGTTTATCGTACGGGGAATTATACGAGCAGTACTTC. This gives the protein CASSLSYGELYEQYF.

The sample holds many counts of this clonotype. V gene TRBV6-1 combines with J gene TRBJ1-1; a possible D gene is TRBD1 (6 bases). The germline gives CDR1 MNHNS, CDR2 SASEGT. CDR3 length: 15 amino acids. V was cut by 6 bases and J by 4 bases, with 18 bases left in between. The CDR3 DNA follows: TGTGCCAGCAGGCACAGGGATGGGGGGGCCACTGAAGCTTTCTTT. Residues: CASRHRDGGATEAFF.

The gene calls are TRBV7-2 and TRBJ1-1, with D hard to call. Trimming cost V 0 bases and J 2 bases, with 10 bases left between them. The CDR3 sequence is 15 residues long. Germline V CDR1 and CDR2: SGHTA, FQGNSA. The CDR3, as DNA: TGTGCCAGCAGCTTAGCGCGACACCCCAACACTGAAGCTTTCTTT. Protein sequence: CASSLARHPNTEAFF.

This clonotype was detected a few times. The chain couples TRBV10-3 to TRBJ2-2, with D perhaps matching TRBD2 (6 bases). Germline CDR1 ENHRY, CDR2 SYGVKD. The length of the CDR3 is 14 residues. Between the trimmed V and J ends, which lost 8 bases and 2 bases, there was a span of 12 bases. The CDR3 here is CAIHGTSNTGELFF. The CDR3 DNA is TGTGCCATCCACGGGACTTCAAACACCGGGGAGCTGTTTTTT.

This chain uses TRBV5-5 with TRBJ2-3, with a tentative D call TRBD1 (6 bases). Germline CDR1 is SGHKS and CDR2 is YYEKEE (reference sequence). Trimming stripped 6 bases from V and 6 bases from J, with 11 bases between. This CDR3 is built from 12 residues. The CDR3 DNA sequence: TGTGCCAGCAATGGACAGACGGATACGCAGTATTTT. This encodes CASNGQTDTQYF.

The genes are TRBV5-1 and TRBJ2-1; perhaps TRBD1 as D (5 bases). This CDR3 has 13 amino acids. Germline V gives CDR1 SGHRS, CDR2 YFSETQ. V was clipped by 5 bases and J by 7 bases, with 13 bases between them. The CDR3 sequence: CASRSGRVNEQFF. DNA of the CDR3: TGCGCCAGCAGGTCCGGCAGGGTGAATGAGCAGTTCTTC. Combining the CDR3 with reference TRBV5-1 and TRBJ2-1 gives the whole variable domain KAGVTQTPRYLIKTRGQQVTLSCSPISGHRSVSWYQQTPGQGLQFLFEYFSETQRNKGNFPGRFSGRQFSNSRSEMNVSTLELGDSALYLCASRSGRVNEQFFGPGTRLTVL.

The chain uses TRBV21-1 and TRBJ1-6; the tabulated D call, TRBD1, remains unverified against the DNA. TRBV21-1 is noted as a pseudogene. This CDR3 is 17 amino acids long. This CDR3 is CASSKVDTSSYNSPLHF. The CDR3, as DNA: TGTGCCAGCAGCAAAGTGGACACGAGCTCCTATAATTCACCCCTCCACTTT.

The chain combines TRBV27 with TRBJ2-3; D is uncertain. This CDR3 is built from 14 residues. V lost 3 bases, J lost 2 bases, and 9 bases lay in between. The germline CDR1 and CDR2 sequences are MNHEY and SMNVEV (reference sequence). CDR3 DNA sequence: TGTGCCAGCAGTTTTCCAGGAGTCACAGATACGCAGTATTTT. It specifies CASSFPGVTDTQYF.

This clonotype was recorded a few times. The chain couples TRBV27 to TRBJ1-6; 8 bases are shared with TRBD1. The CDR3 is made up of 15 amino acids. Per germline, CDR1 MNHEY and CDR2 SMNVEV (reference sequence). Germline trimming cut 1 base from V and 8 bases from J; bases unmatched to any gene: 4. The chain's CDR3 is CASSLWQGAYSPLHF. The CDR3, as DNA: TGTGCCAGCAGTTTATGGCAGGGGGCCTATTCACCCCTCCACTTT.

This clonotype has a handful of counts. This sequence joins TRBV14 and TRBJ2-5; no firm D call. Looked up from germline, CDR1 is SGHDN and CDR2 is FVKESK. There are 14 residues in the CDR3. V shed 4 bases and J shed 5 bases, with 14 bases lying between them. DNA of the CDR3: TGTGCCAGCAGCCCAAGAAAGGGATGGGAGACCCAGTACTTC. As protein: CASSPRKGWETQYF.

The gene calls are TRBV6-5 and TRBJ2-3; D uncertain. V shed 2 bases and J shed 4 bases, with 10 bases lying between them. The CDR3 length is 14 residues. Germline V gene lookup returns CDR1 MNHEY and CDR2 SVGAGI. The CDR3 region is CASSYTLLADTQYF. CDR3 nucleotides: TGTGCCAGCAGTTACACCCTGTTAGCAGATACGCAGTATTTT.

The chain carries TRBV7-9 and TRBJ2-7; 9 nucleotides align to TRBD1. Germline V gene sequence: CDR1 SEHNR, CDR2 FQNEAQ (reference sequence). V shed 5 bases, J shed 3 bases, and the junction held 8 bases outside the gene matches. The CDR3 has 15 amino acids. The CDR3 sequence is CASSNQGQGFYEQYF. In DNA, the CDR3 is TGTGCCAGCAGCAACCAAGGACAGGGGTTCTACGAGCAGTACTTC.

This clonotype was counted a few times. CDR3 nucleotide sequence: TGTGCCAGCAGTGAGGGACTAGCGGGGTTAGAGACCCAGTACTTC. This encodes CASSEGLAGLETQYF. The rearrangement links TRBV12-3 or TRBV12-4 to TRBJ2-5, with TRBD2 matching 13 bases. The V segment lost 5 bases and the J segment 4 bases; nucleotides outside the gene matches: 4. The CDR3 is 15 amino acids.

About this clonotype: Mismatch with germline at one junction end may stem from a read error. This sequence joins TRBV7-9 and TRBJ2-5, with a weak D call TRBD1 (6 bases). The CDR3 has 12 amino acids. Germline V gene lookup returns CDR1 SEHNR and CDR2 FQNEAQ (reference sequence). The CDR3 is CASSYGTPALSF. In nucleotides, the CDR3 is TGTGCCAGCAGTTACGGGACACCGGCCCTGTCCTTC.

For the CDR3, the DNA is TGTGCCAGCACCCCCCCAGGAGCGGTTCTTTTCTACGAGCAGTACTTC. Amino acids: CASTPPGAVLFYEQYF. The chain couples TRBV12-3 or TRBV12-4 to TRBJ2-7; tentatively, D is TRBD2 (5 bases). With 7 bases removed from V and 3 bases from J, the gap between germline ends came to 22 bases. The CDR3 has 16 residues.

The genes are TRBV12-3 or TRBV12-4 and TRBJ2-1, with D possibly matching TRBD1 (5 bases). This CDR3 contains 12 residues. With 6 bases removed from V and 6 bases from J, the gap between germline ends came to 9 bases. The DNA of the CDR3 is TGTGCCAGCAGGGAAGACAGCAATGAGCAGTTCTTC. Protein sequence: CASREDSNEQFF.

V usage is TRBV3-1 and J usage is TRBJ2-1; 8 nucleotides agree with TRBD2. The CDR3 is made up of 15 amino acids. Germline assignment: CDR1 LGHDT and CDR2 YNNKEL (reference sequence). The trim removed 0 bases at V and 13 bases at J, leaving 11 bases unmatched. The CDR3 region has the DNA TGTGCCAGCAGCCAAGAAGGGGTCGGGAGGGAGCCCCAGTTCTTC. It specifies CASSQEGVGREPQFF.